These 20 T cell receptor beta chains came from one sample sequenced in a study of yellow fever vaccine responses in identical twins. Using its own MiXCR run on the RT-PCR reads, TCRdb lists one record per CDR3 protein. The sample yields roughly 3,600 distinct CDR3 sequences, roughly 80% seen once. The sample in question was T cells from blood (PBMCs), unsorted or a sorted subset (not recorded which), obtained before or after yellow fever vaccination (not recorded which). These receptors all come from a woman between 18 and 29 years old who received the yellow fever vaccine.

In its sample, this clonotype was seen a few times. The V and J genes are TRBV4-1 and TRBJ2-1, with 13 bases aligning to TRBD2. Germline V gene lookup returns CDR1 MGHRA and CDR2 YSYEKL. The J segment lost 9 bases and the V segment lost 7 bases, leaving 9 bases of the junction unmatched. The CDR3 is 15 residues long. The CDR3 sequence: CASTPGTSGIGEQFF. DNA of the CDR3: TGCGCCAGCACACCTGGGACTAGCGGGATCGGTGAGCAGTTCTTC.

The chain couples TRBV2 to TRBJ2-2; the D is unclear. Trimming cost V 0 bases and J 3 bases, with 11 bases left between them. Germline CDR1 is SNHLY and CDR2 is FYNNEI. The CDR3 is made up of 16 amino acids. CDR3 nucleotides: TGTGCCAGCAGTGAAGCGCTTCGGCAGTACACCGGGGAGCTGTTTTTT. It is translated as CASSEALRQYTGELFF. The full variable domain, completed using reference TRBV2 and TRBJ2-2, is EPEVTQTPSHQVTQMGQEVILRCVPISNHLYFYWYRQILGQKVEFLVSFYNNEISEKSEIFDDQFSVERPDGSNFTLKIRSTKLEDSAMYFCASSEALRQYTGELFFGEGSRLTVL.

The chain is built from TRBV5-1 and TRBJ2-7, with a weak D call TRBD2 (5 bases). V was clipped by 0 bases and J by 0 bases, with 13 bases between them. The CDR3 extends over 16 amino acids. The germline gives CDR1 SGHRS, CDR2 YFSETQ. CDR3 DNA: TGCGCCAGCAGCTTGGTTTCGGGGATGGGCTCCTACGAGCAGTACTTC. This gives the protein CASSLVSGMGSYEQYF.

The sample holds one count of this clonotype. This chain uses TRBV2 with TRBJ1-1; 11 nucleotides align to TRBD1. V lost 3 bases, J lost 8 bases, and 5 bases stayed unmatched. This CDR3 spans 14 amino acids. Germline CDR1 is SNHLY and CDR2 is FYNNEI. The CDR3 DNA follows: TGTGCCAGCAGTGAGTGGACAGGGGGCCAGGAAGCTTTCTTT. It translates to CASSEWTGGQEAFF.

The V and J genes are TRBV20-1 and TRBJ2-1, with D uncertain. The CDR3 length is 14 residues. The germline gives CDR1 DFQATT, CDR2 SNEGSKA (reference sequence). Trimming took off 6 bases at V and 3 bases at J, with 15 bases between the two ends. The CDR3: CSAPDGSLYNEQFF. The CDR3 region has the DNA TGCAGTGCGCCGGACGGATCACTCTACAATGAGCAGTTCTTC.

This clonotype was picked up one time. V gene TRBV12-3 or TRBV12-4 combines with J gene TRBJ2-7; perhaps TRBD2 as D (6 bases). V lost 3 bases and J 3 bases, leaving 18 bases between the germline ends. The CDR3 length is 16 residues. The CDR3 is CASSFGIGTSFYEQYF. The CDR3, as DNA: TGTGCCAGCAGTTTTGGTATCGGGACTTCATTCTACGAGCAGTACTTC.

The rearrangement uses TRBV7-3 and TRBJ2-7, with 7 bases that match TRBD1. The CDR3 has 16 amino acids. Germline V CDR1 and CDR2: SGHTA, FQGTGA. Losses at the gene ends were 2 bases for V and 5 bases for J; bases not matched to a gene: 12. CDR3 region: CASSLVPGQLPDEQYF. The CDR3 DNA reads as TGTGCCAGCAGCTTAGTTCCGGGACAGTTACCCGACGAGCAGTACTTC.

CDR3 sequence: CASSEVALADEQYF. The CDR3 nucleotides read TGTGCCAGCAGTGAGGTGGCGCTAGCGGACGAGCAGTACTTC. The chain joins TRBV2 to TRBJ2-7, with TRBD2 matching 7 bases. J lost 5 bases, V lost 3 bases, and 7 bases had no gene match. The CDR3 is 14 amino acids. CDR1 is SNHLY and CDR2 is FYNNEI in the germline V gene.

The rearrangement links TRBV19 to TRBJ2-7, with 9 bases lining up with TRBD1. The CDR3 covers 13 residues. The junction had 9 bases not matched to a gene; V was cut back by 9 bases and J by 6 bases. Germline CDR1 and CDR2: LNHDA and SQIVND (reference sequence). CDR3 residues: CASGGTGWTEQYF. CDR3 nucleotide sequence: TGTGCCAGCGGGGGGACAGGGTGGACCGAGCAGTACTTC.

The V gene is TRBV29-1, the J gene TRBJ2-4; 8 nucleotides match TRBD1. Germline V lookup: CDR1 SQVTM, CDR2 ANQGSEA. The CDR3 is 13 amino acids. The ends lost 7 bases at V and 3 bases at J; junction bases unmatched: 5. The CDR3, as DNA: TGCAGCGCTTGGACAGGGAACAAAAACATTCAGTACTTC. Protein: CSAWTGNKNIQYF. Based on the CDR3 plus reference TRBV29-1 and TRBJ2-4, the full variable domain is SAVISQKPSRDICQRGTSLTIQCQVDSQVTMMFWYRQQPGQSLTLIATANQGSEATYESGFVIDKFPISRPNLTFSTLTVSNMSPEDSSIYLCSAWTGNKNIQYFGAGTRLSVL.

This chain links TRBV11-2 with TRBJ2-1; 7 positions agree with TRBD2. CDR3 length: 17 residues. V dropped 5 bases and J dropped 9; count of bases not matched to a gene: 19. Germline CDR1 and CDR2: SGHAT and FQNNGV. This CDR3 reads CASSHPWGSGMDGEQFF. The CDR3 bases are TGTGCCAGCAGCCACCCCTGGGGGAGCGGGATGGATGGTGAGCAGTTCTTC.

This clonotype was recorded once. The chain joins TRBV11-1 to TRBJ1-4; D call uncertain. Germline CDR1 is SGHAT and CDR2 is FQDESV (reference sequence). The CDR3 is 12 residues long. With 4 bases removed from V and 8 bases from J, the gap between germline ends came to 8 bases. CDR3 loop: CASSSHNEKLFF. The CDR3 bases are TGTGCCAGCAGCTCCCACAACGAAAAACTGTTTTTT.

This clonotype is a singleton in its sample. Here the CDR3 reads CASSSQSAEQFF. The CDR3 bases are TGTGCCAGCAGTTCCCAGTCGGCGGAGCAGTTCTTC. This rearrangement joins TRBV27 to TRBJ2-1; D is uncertain. The CDR3 loop spans 12 amino acids. V was shortened by 4 bases and J by 10 bases, with 11 bases between the two germline ends. Germline V gives CDR1 MNHEY, CDR2 SMNVEV (reference sequence).

The chain couples TRBV10-3 to TRBJ1-1; tentative D call: TRBD1 (5 bases). Germline V gives CDR1 ENHRY, CDR2 SYGVKD. V was shortened by 4 bases and J by 0 bases, with 9 bases between the two germline ends. The CDR3 extends over 14 amino acids. The CDR3 sequence is CAISGWGVNTEAFF. CDR3 nucleotide sequence: TGTGCCATCAGTGGCTGGGGGGTGAACACTGAAGCTTTCTTT.

This clonotype has a handful of counts. This rearrangement joins TRBV23-1 to TRBJ1-5, with TRBD1 as a possible D gene (5 bases). TRBV23-1 is reported as an ORF; its role is uncertain. V was shortened by 5 bases and J by 7 bases, with 18 bases between the two germline ends. The CDR3 is 15 residues long. The CDR3 DNA reads TGCGCCAGCAGTGGTGGAGGGGAGATGAGGCAGCCCCAGCATTTT. Translation: CASSGGGEMRQPQHF.

This clonotype was detected only a few times. The chain joins TRBV11-3 to TRBJ2-7; D is unresolved. CDR3 length: 13 residues. Per germline, CDR1 SGHNT and CDR2 YENEEA. Trimming shortened V by 1 base and J by 0 bases, and 4 bases separated the two germline ends. The CDR3 is CASSLGISYEQYF. The CDR3 nucleotides are TGTGCCAGCAGCTTAGGGATCTCCTACGAGCAGTACTTC.

Written as DNA, the CDR3 is TGTGCCAGCAGCTTAGTCAGGTTAAACGAAGGCTACACCTTC. It yields the protein CASSLVRLNEGYTF. The chain has TRBV11-2 and TRBJ1-2; D is unclear. CDR1 is SGHAT, CDR2 FQNNGV, per germline. V was shortened by 1 base and J by 8 bases, with 14 bases between the two germline ends. This CDR3 has 14 amino acids.

This sequence joins TRBV5-1 and TRBJ2-1; D gene ambiguous. The CDR3 totals 13 residues. The germline gives CDR1 SGHRS, CDR2 YFSETQ. V was pared by 1 base and J by 4 bases, with 6 bases between. The CDR3 loop reads CASSLNGYNEQFF. The CDR3 region has the DNA TGCGCCAGCAGCTTGAACGGGTACAATGAGCAGTTCTTC.

The V and J genes are TRBV15 and TRBJ1-1; weak D call: TRBD1 (5 bases). Germline CDR1 reads LNHNV; CDR2 reads YYDKDF (reference sequence). This CDR3 spans 12 amino acids. V was cut by 4 bases and J by 4 bases, with 7 bases left in between. The CDR3 is CATSIQGTEAFF. The CDR3, as DNA: TGTGCCACCAGCATTCAGGGCACTGAAGCTTTCTTT. The full variable domain, with the rest looked up from reference TRBV15 and TRBJ1-1, is DAMVIQNPRYQVTQFGKPVTLSCSQTLNHNVMYWYQQKSSQAPKLLFHYYDKDFNNEADTPDNFQSRRPNTSFCFLDIRSPGLGDTAMYLCATSIQGTEAFFGQGTRLTVV.

The CDR3 coding sequence is TGTGCCACCAGACACGACAGGGGCCAGAACACTGAAGCTTTCTTT. Its translation: CATRHDRGQNTEAFF. The V and J genes are TRBV15 and TRBJ1-1; TRBD1 aligns across 8 bases. The trim removed 6 bases at V and 1 base at J, leaving 7 bases unmatched. The CDR3 covers 15 residues. The germline V gene has CDR1 LNHNV and CDR2 YYDKDF (reference sequence).